The 14 T cell receptor beta chains in this list originate from one sample, sequenced in a study of blood T cell repertoires in COVID-19. Assay: immunoSEQ multiplex PCR; the TCRdb copy retains only in-frame clones and omits some. Of 25,000 to 35,000 clones listed, around 85% were seen once; the top ten hold approximately 22%. Sequencing input: peripheral blood. The receptors shown here come from a human donor with active COVID-19. The donor label of this sample is uncertain.

The gene calls are TRBV4-2 and TRBJ2-1, with 8 bases lining up with TRBD2. Trimming took 4 bases from V and 9 from J; bases not matched to a gene: 5. This CDR3 has 13 residues. Germline V gene lookup returns CDR1 LGHNA and CDR2 YNFKEQ. CDR3 DNA sequence: TGTGCCAGCAGCCGGGGACTAGACGGTGAGCAGTTCTTC. It is translated as CASSRGLDGEQFF.

This clone was seen just once. The genes are TRBV1 and TRBJ2-1; TRBD1 was called by the table and not checked on the DNA. TRBV1 is deemed a pseudogene. The CDR3 runs to 17 residues. CDR3 sequence reads: CTSSQALRDRGYNEQFF. CDR3 nucleotide sequence: TGCACCAGCAGCCAGGCCCTCCGGGACAGGGGCTACAATGAGCAGTTCTTC.

The genes are TRBV18 and TRBJ1-5; 8 nucleotides line up with TRBD1. Germline V gene lookup returns CDR1 KGHSH and CDR2 LQKENI. V lost 3 bases to trimming and J lost 9 bases; unmatched junction nucleotides: 10. This CDR3 comprises 15 residues. For the CDR3, the DNA is TGTGCCAGCTCACCCCCCGGGACAGGCGTCTGGCCCCAGCATTTT. Translation gives CASSPPGTGVWPQHF.

This clone was counted between two and nine times. The V and J genes are TRBV4-2 and TRBJ2-7; 8 bases align to TRBD2. The CDR3 contains 16 residues. J gave up 4 bases and V 0 bases, and 8 bases lay outside the gene matches. CDR1 and CDR2 from the germline V gene are LGHNA and YNFKEQ. The CDR3 region is CASSQDQAGGEYEQYF. In DNA, the CDR3 is TGTGCCAGCAGCCAAGATCAGGCGGGAGGAGAATACGAGCAGTACTTC.

Within the sample, this clone is medium-sized. The chain carries TRBV27 and TRBJ1-6; 9 nucleotides agree with TRBD1. Germline values: CDR1 MNHEY, CDR2 SMNVEV (reference sequence). V shed 5 bases, J shed 7 bases, and the junction held 12 bases outside the gene matches. The CDR3 contains 17 residues. In nucleotides, the CDR3 is TGTGCCAGCAGTGGGGACCGGGACAGGGCCCGGAATTCACCCCTCCACTTT. Its translation is CASSGDRDRARNSPLHF.

V is TRBV7-3 and J is TRBJ2-1; TRBD2 matches 9 bases. V lost 2 bases and J lost 4; bases outside the gene matches: 6. This CDR3 is built from 16 residues. In germline, CDR1 is SGHTA, CDR2 FQGTGA. The CDR3 spells CASSLEGSGGYNEQFF. The CDR3 nucleotides are TGTGCCAGCAGCTTAGAGGGTAGCGGGGGATACAATGAGCAGTTCTTC.

This sequence joins TRBV10-2 and TRBJ2-6, with TRBD1 matching over 9 bases. The CDR3 totals 17 residues. V dropped 2 bases and J dropped 11; count of bases not matched to a gene: 13. Germline V gives CDR1 WSHSY, CDR2 SAAADI. As DNA, the CDR3 is TGCGCCAGCAGTGAGGGGCCGGGGGACAGGGCTTTCGACGTCCTGACTTTC. Protein: CASSEGPGDRAFDVLTF.

This chain links TRBV12-3 or TRBV12-4 with TRBJ2-7; a weak D match, TRBD1 (6 bases). With 3 bases removed from V and 7 bases from J, the gap between germline ends came to 13 bases. The CDR3 has 13 amino acids. This CDR3 is CASSFGQGPEQYF. CDR3 in DNA: TGTGCCAGCAGTTTTGGGCAGGGGCCAGAGCAGTACTTC.

In its sample, this clone was seen once. This chain joins TRBV18 and TRBJ1-2; 7 nucleotides match TRBD1. Germline CDR1 is KGHSH and CDR2 is LQKENI. The CDR3 covers 15 residues. V dropped 5 bases and J dropped 6; count of bases not matched to a gene: 12. The chain's CDR3 is CASSEFRGAWDGYTF. The CDR3, as DNA: TGTGCCAGCTCAGAATTCAGGGGGGCCTGGGATGGCTACACCTTC.

This clone appeared once. CDR3: CASSLAARGSPLHF. In DNA, the CDR3 is TGTGCCAGCAGCTTAGCAGCTAGGGGTTCACCCCTCCACTTT. This chain uses TRBV7-9 with TRBJ1-6; TRBD1 might be the D (5 bases). Germline lookup yields CDR1 SEHNR and CDR2 FQNEAQ (reference sequence). V was clipped by 0 bases and J by 9 bases, with 9 bases between them. The CDR3 spans 14 residues.

V usage is TRBV15 and J usage is TRBJ1-3, with TRBD1 matching 7 bases. The CDR3 loop spans 13 amino acids. Germline values: CDR1 LNHNV, CDR2 YYDKDF (reference sequence). Unmatched junction bases numbered 3, after V lost 8 bases and J lost 2 bases. The CDR3 protein is CATRGGTGNTIYF. The CDR3 DNA sequence: TGTGCCACCCGAGGGGGCACTGGAAACACCATATATTTT.

The chain joins TRBV29-1 to TRBJ2-5; 14 bases match TRBD2. V lost 3 bases and J lost 5; bases outside the gene matches: 8. Germline lookup yields CDR1 SQVTM and CDR2 ANQGSEA. The CDR3 is 16 residues long. The CDR3: CSVEPGLAGVRETQYF. The CDR3 DNA reads TGCAGCGTTGAGCCGGGACTAGCGGGAGTACGGGAGACCCAGTACTTC.

This clone was observed a single time. This rearrangement joins TRBV7-8 to TRBJ2-7, with 8 bases matching TRBD1. The germline V gene has CDR1 SGHVS and CDR2 FQNEAQ. The CDR3 is 14 amino acids. The ends lost 6 bases at V and 3 bases at J; junction bases unmatched: 7. The CDR3 DNA follows: TGTGCCAGCAGTCGCACCGGACAGGGCTACGAGCAGTACTTC. Its protein is CASSRTGQGYEQYF.

J is TRBJ2-5 and V is TRBV5-1; possibly TRBD2 for D (6 bases). From germline, CDR1 is SGHRS and CDR2 YFSETQ. V gave up 0 bases and J gave up 2 bases, with 14 bases separating them. CDR3 size: 16 residues. The CDR3 loop is CASSLGGNAGQETQYF. The CDR3 nucleotides are TGCGCCAGCAGCTTGGGTGGGAATGCGGGGCAAGAGACCCAGTACTTC. The variable domain in full, with the rest retrieved from reference TRBV5-1 and TRBJ2-5, is KAGVTQTPRYLIKTRGQQVTLSCSPISGHRSVSWYQQTPGQGLQFLFEYFSETQRNKGNFPGRFSGRQFSNSRSEMNVSTLELGDSALYLCASSLGGNAGQETQYFGPGTRLLVL.